The subject of this entry is one TCR beta chain. Libraries were prepared by immunoSEQ multiplex PCR; TCRdb keeps only in-frame clonotypes and omits some of them. The repertoire has 160,000 or so clones, around 83% of them found once; the top ten carry 1.5%. The data were obtained in a study of blood T cell repertoires in COVID-19. For the study at large: Donors in the United States, Italy and Spain gave samples during acute or convalescent COVID-19. Sources were T cells, B-cell-depleted T cells, or PBMCs; the material itself was cDNA or gDNA.

The germline V gene has CDR1 LNHDA and CDR2 SQIVND (reference sequence). The CDR3 is 13 amino acids. Trimming removed 7 bases from V and 4 bases from J; junction bases left unmatched: 4. This clonotype was sampled from a human donor in a cohort sampled during active COVID-19. The rearrangement uses TRBV19 and TRBJ2-1; 7 bases agree with TRBD2. Input material: peripheral blood. CDR3 DNA sequence: TGTGCCAGTAAGGCTAGCGGATACAATGAGCAGTTCTTC. This encodes CASKASGYNEQFF.